This T cell receptor (beta chain) was recovered during a study of T-cell memory formation after mild COVID-19. The CDR3 has 16 amino acids. From germline, CDR1 is MNHEY and CDR2 SMNVEV (reference sequence). Between the trimmed V and J ends, which lost 0 bases and 0 bases, there was a span of 9 bases. With constant-segment primers, 5'RACE yielded cDNA libraries of TCR alpha and TCR beta that carried sample barcodes and UMIs. TCRdb re-analysed the 5' RACE reads in MiXCR, keeping a single row per CDR3 protein. Of roughly 200,000 distinct CDR3 sequences listed, roughly 23% are singletons. Findings and caveats of the study: Some responding clones appeared in pre-infection memory, suggesting cross-reactive memory joined. Later expanders leaned CD4+, whereas clones that contracted between day 15 and 85 were balanced CD4/CD8.

This clonotype was detected only a few times. No antigen is known for it. The sequence was collected from an adult woman who had mild COVID-19 (a few samples of this study predate the infection). Cell type and time point are not known. Sequenced sample: PBMCs or a T cell subset sorted from them (not recorded which). The gene calls are TRBV27 and TRBJ2-1; D unresolved. The CDR3 sequence: CASSLSWRSSYNEQFF. The CDR3 DNA reads TGTGCCAGCAGTTTATCCTGGCGAAGCTCCTACAATGAGCAGTTCTTC.